This T cell receptor (beta chain) was documented in a study of cytomegalovirus exposure and HLA in healthy donors. There are 13 residues in the CDR3. Trimming took 4 bases from V and 7 from J; bases not matched to a gene: 3. Germline V CDR1 and CDR2: SNHLY, FYNNEI. This clone was seen more than once but under ten times. In the PCR, 60 Vbeta and 13 Jbeta primers were used. The method was immunoSEQ multiplex PCR; TCRdb's version includes in-frame clones alone and lacks a portion of them. The table has 150,000 to 200,000 clones, roughly three quarters seen once. The sequencing input was PBMCs. The source of this sequence is a man in his late teens or twenties in good health and CMV-seropositive. This sequence joins TRBV2 and TRBJ2-7; 11 bases agree with TRBD2. The CDR3 bases are TGTGCCAGCAGTGGTAGACTAGCGGGGGAGCAGTACGTC. Translating it yields CASSGRLAGEQYV.